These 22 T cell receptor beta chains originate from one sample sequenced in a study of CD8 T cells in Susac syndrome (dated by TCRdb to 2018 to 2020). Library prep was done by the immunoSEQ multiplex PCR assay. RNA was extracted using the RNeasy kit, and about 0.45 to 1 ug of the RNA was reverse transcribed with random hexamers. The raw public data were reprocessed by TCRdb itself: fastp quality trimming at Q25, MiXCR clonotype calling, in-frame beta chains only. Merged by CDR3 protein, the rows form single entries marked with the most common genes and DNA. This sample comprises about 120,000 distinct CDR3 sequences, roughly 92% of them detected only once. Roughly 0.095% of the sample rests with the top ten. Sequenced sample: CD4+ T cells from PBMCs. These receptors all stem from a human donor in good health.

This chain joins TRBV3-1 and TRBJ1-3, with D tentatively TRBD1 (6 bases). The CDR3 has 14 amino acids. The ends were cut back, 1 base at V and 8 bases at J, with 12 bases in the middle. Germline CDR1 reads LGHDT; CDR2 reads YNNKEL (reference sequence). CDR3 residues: CASSQGQAGDTIYF. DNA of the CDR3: TGTGCCAGCAGCCAAGGACAGGCCGGTGACACCATATATTTT.

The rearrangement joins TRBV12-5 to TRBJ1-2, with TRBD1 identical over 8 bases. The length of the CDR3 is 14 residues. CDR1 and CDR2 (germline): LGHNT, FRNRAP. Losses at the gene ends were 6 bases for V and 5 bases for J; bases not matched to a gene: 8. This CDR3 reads CASGPGQGAYGYTF. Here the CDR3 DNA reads TGTGCTAGTGGCCCAGGACAGGGAGCGTATGGCTACACCTTC.

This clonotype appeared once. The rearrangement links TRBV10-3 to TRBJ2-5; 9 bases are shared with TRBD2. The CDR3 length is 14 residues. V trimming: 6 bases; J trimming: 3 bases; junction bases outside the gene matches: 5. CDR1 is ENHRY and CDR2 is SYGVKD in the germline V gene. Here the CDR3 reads CAIRASSGEETQYF. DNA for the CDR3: TGTGCCATCAGGGCTTCTAGCGGGGAAGAGACCCAGTACTTC.

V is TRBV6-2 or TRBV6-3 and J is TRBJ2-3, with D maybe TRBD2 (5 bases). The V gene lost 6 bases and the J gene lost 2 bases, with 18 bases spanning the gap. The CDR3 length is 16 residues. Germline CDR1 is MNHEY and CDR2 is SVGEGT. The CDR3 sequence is CASSPYSVGNTDTQYF. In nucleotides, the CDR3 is TGTGCCAGCAGCCCCTATAGCGTAGGGAACACAGATACGCAGTATTTT.

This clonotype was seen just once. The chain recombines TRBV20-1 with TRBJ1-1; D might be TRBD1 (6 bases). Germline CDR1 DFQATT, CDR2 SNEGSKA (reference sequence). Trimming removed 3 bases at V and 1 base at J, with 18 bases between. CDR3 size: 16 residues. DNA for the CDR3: TGCAGTGCTAGTCCCCGGGGGGGGCGAGGGAACACTGAAGCTTTCTTT. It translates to CSASPRGGRGNTEAFF.

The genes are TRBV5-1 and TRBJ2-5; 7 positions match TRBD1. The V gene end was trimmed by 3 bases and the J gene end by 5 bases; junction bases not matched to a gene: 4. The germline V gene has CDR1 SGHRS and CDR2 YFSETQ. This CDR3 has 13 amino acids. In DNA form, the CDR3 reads TGCGCCAGCAGCTACCCCAGGGGGGAGACCCAGTACTTC. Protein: CASSYPRGETQYF.

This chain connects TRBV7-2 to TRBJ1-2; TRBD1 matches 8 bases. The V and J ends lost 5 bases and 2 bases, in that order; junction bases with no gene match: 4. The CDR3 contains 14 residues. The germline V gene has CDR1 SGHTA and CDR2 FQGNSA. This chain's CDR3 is CASSLRQGNYGYTF. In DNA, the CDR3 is TGTGCCAGCAGCCTCCGACAGGGGAACTATGGCTACACCTTC.

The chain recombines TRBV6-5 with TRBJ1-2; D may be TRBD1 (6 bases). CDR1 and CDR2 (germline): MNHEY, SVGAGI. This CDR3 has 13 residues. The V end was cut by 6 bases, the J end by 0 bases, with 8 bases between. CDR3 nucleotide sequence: TGTGCCAGCAGCCGGACAGCTAACTATGGCTACACCTTC. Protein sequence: CASSRTANYGYTF.

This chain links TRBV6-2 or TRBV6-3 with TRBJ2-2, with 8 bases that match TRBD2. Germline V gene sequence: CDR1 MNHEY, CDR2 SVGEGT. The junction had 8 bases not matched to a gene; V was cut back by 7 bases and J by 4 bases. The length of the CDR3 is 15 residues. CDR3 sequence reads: CASTKGLGSTGELFF. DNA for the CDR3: TGTGCCAGCACAAAGGGACTAGGGAGCACCGGGGAGCTGTTTTTT.

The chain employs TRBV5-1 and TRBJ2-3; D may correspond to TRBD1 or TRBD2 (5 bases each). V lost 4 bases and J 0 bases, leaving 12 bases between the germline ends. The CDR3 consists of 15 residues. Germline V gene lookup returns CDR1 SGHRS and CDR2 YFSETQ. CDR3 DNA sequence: TGCGCCAGCAGCCCCGGGACCGCTAGCACAGATACGCAGTATTTT. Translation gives CASSPGTASTDTQYF.

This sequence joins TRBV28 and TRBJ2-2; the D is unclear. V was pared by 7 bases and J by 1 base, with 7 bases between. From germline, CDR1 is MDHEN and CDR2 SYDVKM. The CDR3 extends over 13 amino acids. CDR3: CASKEKNTGELFF. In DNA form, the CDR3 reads TGTGCCAGCAAAGAAAAGAACACCGGGGAGCTGTTTTTT.

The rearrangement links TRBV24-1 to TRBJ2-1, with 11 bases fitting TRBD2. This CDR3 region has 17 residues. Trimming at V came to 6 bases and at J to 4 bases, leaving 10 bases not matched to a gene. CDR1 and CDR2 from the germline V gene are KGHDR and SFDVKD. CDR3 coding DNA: TGTGCCACCAGTAAGACTAGCGGGGCTTCAGGATACAATGAGCAGTTCTTC. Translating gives CATSKTSGASGYNEQFF.

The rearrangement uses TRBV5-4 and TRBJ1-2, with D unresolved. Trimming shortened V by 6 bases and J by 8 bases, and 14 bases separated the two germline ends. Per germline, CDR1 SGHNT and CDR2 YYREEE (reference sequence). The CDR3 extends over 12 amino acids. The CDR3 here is CASTSITAGYTF. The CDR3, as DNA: TGTGCCAGCACGTCGATAACAGCCGGCTACACCTTC.

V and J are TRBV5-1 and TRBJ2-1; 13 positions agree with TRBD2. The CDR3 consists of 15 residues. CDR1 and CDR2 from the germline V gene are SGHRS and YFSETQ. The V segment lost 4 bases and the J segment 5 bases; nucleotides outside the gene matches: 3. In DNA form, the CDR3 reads TGCGCCAGCAGCGGACTAGCGGGAGAAAACAATGAGCAGTTCTTC. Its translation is CASSGLAGENNEQFF.

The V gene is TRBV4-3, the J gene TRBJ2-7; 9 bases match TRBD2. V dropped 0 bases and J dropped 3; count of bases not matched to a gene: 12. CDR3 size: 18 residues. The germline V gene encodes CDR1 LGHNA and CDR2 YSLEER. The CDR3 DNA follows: TGCGCCAGCAGCCAAGAGGCGCTAGCGGGGTTCTACTTCTACGAGCAGTACTTC. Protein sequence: CASSQEALAGFYFYEQYF.

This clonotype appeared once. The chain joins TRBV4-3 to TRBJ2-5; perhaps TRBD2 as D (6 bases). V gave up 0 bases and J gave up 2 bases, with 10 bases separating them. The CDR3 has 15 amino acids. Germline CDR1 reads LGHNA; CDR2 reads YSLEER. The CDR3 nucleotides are TGCGCCAGCAGCCAAGACTTCGGAGGGCAAGAGACCCAGTACTTC. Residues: CASSQDFGGQETQYF.

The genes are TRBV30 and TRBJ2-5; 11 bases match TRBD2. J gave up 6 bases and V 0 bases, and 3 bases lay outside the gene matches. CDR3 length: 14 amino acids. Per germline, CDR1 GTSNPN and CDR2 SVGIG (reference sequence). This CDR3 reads CAWSVTSGSKTQYF. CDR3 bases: TGTGCCTGGAGTGTCACTAGCGGGAGTAAGACCCAGTACTTC.

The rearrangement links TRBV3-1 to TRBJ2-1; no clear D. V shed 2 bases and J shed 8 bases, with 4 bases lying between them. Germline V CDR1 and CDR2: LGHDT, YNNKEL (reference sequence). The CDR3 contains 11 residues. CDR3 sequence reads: CASSQLDEQFF. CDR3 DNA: TGTGCCAGCAGCCAACTGGATGAGCAGTTCTTC.

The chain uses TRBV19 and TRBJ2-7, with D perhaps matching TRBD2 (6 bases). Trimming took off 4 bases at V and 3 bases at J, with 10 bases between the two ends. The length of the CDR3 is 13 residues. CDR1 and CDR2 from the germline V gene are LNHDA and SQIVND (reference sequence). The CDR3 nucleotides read TGTGCCAGTAGTAACTTGGGGGGCTACGAGCAGTACTTC. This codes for CASSNLGGYEQYF.

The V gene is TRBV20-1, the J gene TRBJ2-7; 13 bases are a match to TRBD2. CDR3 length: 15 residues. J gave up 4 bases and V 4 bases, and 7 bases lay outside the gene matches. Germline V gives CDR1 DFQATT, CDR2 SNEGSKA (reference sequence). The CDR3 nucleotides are TGCAGTGCTAACATCGGGACTAGCGGGGATTACGAGCAGTACTTC. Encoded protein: CSANIGTSGDYEQYF.

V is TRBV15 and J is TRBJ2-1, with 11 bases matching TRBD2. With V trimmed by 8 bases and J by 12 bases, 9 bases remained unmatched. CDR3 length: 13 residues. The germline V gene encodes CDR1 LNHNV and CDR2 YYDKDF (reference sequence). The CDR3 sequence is CATGSTSGRRQFF. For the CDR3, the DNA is TGTGCCACCGGTTCAACTAGCGGGAGAAGGCAGTTCTTC.

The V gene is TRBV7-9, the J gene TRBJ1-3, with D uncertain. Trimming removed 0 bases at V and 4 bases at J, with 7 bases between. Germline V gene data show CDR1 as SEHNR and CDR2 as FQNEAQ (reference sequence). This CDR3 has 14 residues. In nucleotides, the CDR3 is TGTGCCAGCAGCTTAGCCCCCCCAGGAAACACCATATATTTT. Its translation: CASSLAPPGNTIYF.